A selection of T cell receptor beta chains follows, all from one sample in a study of shared clonotypes between healthy human individuals. Assay used: immunoSEQ multiplex PCR; TCRdb lists only in-frame clones, some missing. The table includes around 980,000 clones, 78% detected once. Sequenced input: memory CD4+ T cells from PBMCs. These TCRs come from a man between 18 and 35 years old in good health. Some clones in this sample may be carry-over from other donors' samples. CDR3s leave out the opening cysteine and the closing phenylalanine or tryptophan. Fields, in order: J gene, V gene, CDR3 protein.

J gene: TRBJ2-5; V gene: TRBV28; CDR3 protein: ASRVPEETQY
J gene: TRBJ2-5; V gene: TRBV7-2; CDR3 protein: ASSLQTSGAGGETQY
J gene: TRBJ1-5; V gene: TRBV2; CDR3 protein: ASSRGGPYSNQPQH
J gene: TRBJ1-1; V gene: TRBV6-5; CDR3 protein: ASSYGRGISTEAF
J gene: TRBJ2-3; V gene: TRBV4-2; CDR3 protein: ASSLSKREGTQY
J gene: TRBJ1-1; V gene: TRBV11-3; CDR3 protein: ASSLGAQATEAF
J gene: TRBJ2-3; V gene: TRBV7-9; CDR3 protein: ASSLGVSSTDTQY
J gene: TRBJ1-5; V gene: TRBV27; CDR3 protein: ASSLIRDPNQPQH
J gene: TRBJ1-3; V gene: TRBV5-1; CDR3 protein: ASSPQGGSSGNTIY
J gene: TRBJ1-1; V gene: TRBV2; CDR3 protein: ASSLGGNTEAF
J gene: TRBJ2-6; V gene: TRBV2; CDR3 protein: ASSVGQGVAGANVLT
J gene: TRBJ2-2; V gene: TRBV27; CDR3 protein: ASSNPDTVPGELF
J gene: TRBJ1-2; V gene: TRBV28; CDR3 protein: ASYGTGGGRGYT
J gene: TRBJ2-7; V gene: TRBV4-1; CDR3 protein: ASGRFIAGGPHEQY
J gene: TRBJ2-5; V gene: TRBV5-1; CDR3 protein: ASTGTSGRASGETQY
J gene: TRBJ1-2; V gene: TRBV19; CDR3 protein: ASSMTERFGYT
J gene: TRBJ2-1; V gene: TRBV29-1; CDR3 protein: SVEAGEIWQF
J gene: TRBJ2-2; V gene: TRBV29-1; CDR3 protein: SAMTGDTGELF
J gene: TRBJ2-3; V gene: TRBV19; CDR3 protein: ASSSGRETDTQY
J gene: TRBJ2-7; V gene: TRBV5-1; CDR3 protein: ASSLFPGSYEQY
J gene: TRBJ1-5; V gene: TRBV2; CDR3 protein: ASSEEAGANQPQH
J gene: TRBJ2-1; V gene: TRBV5-1; CDR3 protein: ASSLEGGSYNEQF
J gene: TRBJ2-7; V gene: TRBV28; CDR3 protein: ASSSPTGLSHEQY
J gene: TRBJ2-7; V gene: TRBV4-1; CDR3 protein: ASSQTPGQGVYEQY
J gene: TRBJ2-2; V gene: TRBV7-2; CDR3 protein: ASSMGLGGTGELF
J gene: TRBJ2-7; V gene: TRBV6-1; CDR3 protein: AQPHAKRGIYEQY
J gene: TRBJ1-2; V gene: TRBV28; CDR3 protein: ASSSPGGATGYT
J gene: TRBJ2-7; V gene: TRBV6-1; CDR3 protein: ASSEAGFEQY
J gene: TRBJ1-4; V gene: TRBV25-1; CDR3 protein: ASMWGSDEKLF
J gene: TRBJ1-3; V gene: TRBV28; CDR3 protein: ASNPTGRGPSSGNTIY
J gene: TRBJ2-3; V gene: TRBV4-2; CDR3 protein: ASSRQVAGSPDTQY
J gene: TRBJ2-3; V gene: TRBV6-6; CDR3 protein: ASSYSKGAGSTQY
J gene: TRBJ2-6; V gene: TRBV5-1; CDR3 protein: ASRYGTSATGTSGANVLT
J gene: TRBJ2-3; V gene: TRBV14; CDR3 protein: TSSQLTITDTQY
J gene: TRBJ2-1; V gene: TRBV11-1; CDR3 protein: ASSPGLAGGPGFEQF
J gene: TRBJ2-3; V gene: TRBV7-9; CDR3 protein: ASSLDVAGGRDTQY
J gene: TRBJ1-5; V gene: TRBV5-1; CDR3 protein: ASSPGGRTNSNQPQH
J gene: TRBJ2-1; V gene: TRBV9; CDR3 protein: ASSVNPGFGGTRPNEQF
J gene: TRBJ2-7; V gene: TRBV28; CDR3 protein: ASSLGRAGEQY
J gene: TRBJ2-1; V gene: TRBV4-2; CDR3 protein: ASSQRGIRNEQF
J gene: TRBJ1-2; V gene: TRBV11-2; CDR3 protein: ASSLVLADNYGYT
J gene: TRBJ2-3; V gene: TRBV5-1; CDR3 protein: ASSLAASTDTQY
J gene: TRBJ1-1; V gene: TRBV5-6; CDR3 protein: ASSLRSKDRAEAF
J gene: TRBJ1-2; V gene: TRBV10-2; CDR3 protein: ASSGTGGRGYT
J gene: TRBJ2-1; V gene: TRBV28; CDR3 protein: ASSTSGTGALNEQF
J gene: TRBJ2-1; V gene: TRBV5-4; CDR3 protein: ASSQAVGNEQF
J gene: TRBJ2-5; V gene: TRBV29-1; CDR3 protein: SVGTRETQY
J gene: TRBJ2-7; V gene: TRBV2; CDR3 protein: ASSADRGRQY
J gene: TRBJ1-3; V gene: TRBV4-2; CDR3 protein: ASSQPGAGNTIY
J gene: TRBJ1-2; V gene: TRBV28; CDR3 protein: ASSLFAAVYGYT
J gene: TRBJ2-6; V gene: TRBV7-2; CDR3 protein: ASSPREGQHSGANVLT
J gene: TRBJ2-7; V gene: TRBV5-8; CDR3 protein: ASSRTTGQGYEQY
J gene: TRBJ2-3; V gene: TRBV29-1; CDR3 protein: SVEWGAADTQY
J gene: TRBJ1-4; V gene: TRBV19; CDR3 protein: ASRTKQGAREKLF